This paragraph reports one T cell receptor (beta chain). Recruitment covered 25 or so US areas and drew participants whose ages spanned about 18 to 100 years. The recovered donors of Cohort 3 showed two negative PCRs, clearance, or symptom resolution. This sample is part of a study of blood T cell repertoires in COVID-19. At the level of the study: The United States, Italy and Spain supplied acute and convalescent COVID-19 samples.

Original data processing: Reference gene primer amplification gave nucleated cell count estimates. Sequencing was performed with immunoSEQ multiplex PCR; in TCRdb, only in-frame clones are kept and a portion is missing. V, J and clone size are taken as reported in that table, and D and trimming were inferred from the DNA itself. The data show roughly 190,000 clones, approximately 90% seen once. The V end lost 0 bases, the J end lost 10 bases, and 10 bases lay between the germline ends. The germline V gene encodes CDR1 SGHDT and CDR2 YYEEEE. The CDR3 loop spans 12 amino acids. J is TRBJ1-1 and V is TRBV5-6; no firm D call. The sequence was obtained from a woman aged 25 to 45 who had recovered from COVID-19. The sequenced material came from PBMCs or T cells enriched from blood (not recorded which). CDR3 nucleotides: TGTGCCAGCAGCTTGGCGATGAACGGAGCTTTCTTT. Amino acids: CASSLAMNGAFF. Combining the CDR3 with reference TRBV5-6 and TRBJ1-1 gives the whole variable domain DAGVTQSPTHLIKTRGQQVTLRCSPKSGHDTVSWYQQALGQGPQFIFQYYEEEERQRGNFPDRFSGHQFPNYSSELNVNALLLGDSALYLCASSLAMNGAFFGQGTRLTVV.